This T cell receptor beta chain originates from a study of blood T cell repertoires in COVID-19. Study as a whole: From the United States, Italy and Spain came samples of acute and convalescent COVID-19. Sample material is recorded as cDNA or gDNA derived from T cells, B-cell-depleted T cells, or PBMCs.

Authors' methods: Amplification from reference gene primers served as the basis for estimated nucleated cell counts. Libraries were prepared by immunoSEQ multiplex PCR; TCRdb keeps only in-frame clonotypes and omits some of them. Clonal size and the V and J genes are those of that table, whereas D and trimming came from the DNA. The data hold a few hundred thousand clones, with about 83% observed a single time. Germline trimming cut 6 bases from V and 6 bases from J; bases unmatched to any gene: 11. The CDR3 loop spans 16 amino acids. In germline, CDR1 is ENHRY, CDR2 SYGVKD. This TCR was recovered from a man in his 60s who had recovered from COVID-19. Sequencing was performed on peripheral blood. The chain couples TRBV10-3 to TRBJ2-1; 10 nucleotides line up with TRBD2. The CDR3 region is CAISETLAGDGNEQFF. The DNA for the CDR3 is TGTGCCATCAGCGAGACTCTAGCGGGAGACGGCAATGAGCAGTTCTTC.